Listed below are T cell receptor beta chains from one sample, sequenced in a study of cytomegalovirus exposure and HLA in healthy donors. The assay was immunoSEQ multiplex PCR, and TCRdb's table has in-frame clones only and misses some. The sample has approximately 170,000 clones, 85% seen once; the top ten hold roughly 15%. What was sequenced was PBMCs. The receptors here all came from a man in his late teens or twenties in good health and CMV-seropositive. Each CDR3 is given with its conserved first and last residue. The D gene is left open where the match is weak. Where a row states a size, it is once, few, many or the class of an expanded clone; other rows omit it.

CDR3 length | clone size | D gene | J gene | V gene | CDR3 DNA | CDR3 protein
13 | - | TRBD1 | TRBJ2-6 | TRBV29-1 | TGCAGCGTTGATCACGGGACAGGCAACGTCCTGACTTTC | CSVDHGTGNVLTF
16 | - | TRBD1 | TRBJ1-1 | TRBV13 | TGTGCCAGCAGCTCCGGACAGGGGGCGTACAGGACTGAAGCTTTCTTT | CASSSGQGAYRTEAFF
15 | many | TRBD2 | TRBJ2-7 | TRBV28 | TGTGCCAGCAGTTTATCAGCTAGCGGGGCCGACGAGCAGTACTTC | CASSLSASGADEQYF
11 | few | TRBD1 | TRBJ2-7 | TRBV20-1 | TGCAGTGCTGACAGGGGGTACGAGCAGTACTTC | CSADRGYEQYF
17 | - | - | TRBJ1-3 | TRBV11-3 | TGTGCCAGCAGCCCCTCCGGGGGGTTATACTCTGGAAACACCATATATTTT | CASSPSGGLYSGNTIYF
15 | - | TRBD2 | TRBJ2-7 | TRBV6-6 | TGTGCCAGCAGTATAGGGACTAGCGGGAGTAACGAGCAGTACTTC | CASSIGTSGSNEQYF
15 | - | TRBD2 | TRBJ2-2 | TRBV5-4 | TGTGCCAGCAGCACCCCGGGACTAAACACCGGGGAGCTGTTTTTT | CASSTPGLNTGELFF
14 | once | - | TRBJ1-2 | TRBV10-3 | TGTGCCATCAGTGAGTCGGGAGGGGTCTATGGCTACACCTTC | CAISESGGVYGYTF
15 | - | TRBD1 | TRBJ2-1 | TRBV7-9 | TGTGCCAGCAACCCACGACAGGGAAGTTTCAATGAGCAGTTCTTC | CASNPRQGSFNEQFF
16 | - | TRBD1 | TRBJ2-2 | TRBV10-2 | TGCGCCAGCAGTGAACTTTGGGACAGGGCGGCCGGGGAGCTGTTTTTT | CASSELWDRAAGELFF
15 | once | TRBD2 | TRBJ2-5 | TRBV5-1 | TGCGCCAGCAGCCCGGGAGGGCTAGCGGGAGAGACCCAGTACTTC | CASSPGGLAGETQYF
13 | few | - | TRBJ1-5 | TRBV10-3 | TGTGCCTCAAAAGAGGGATCCAATCAGCCCCAGCATTTT | CASKEGSNQPQHF
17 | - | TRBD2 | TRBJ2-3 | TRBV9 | TGTGCCAGCAGCGTAGGGGTAACGCGGGGGGGCATCGATACGCAGTATTTT | CASSVGVTRGGIDTQYF
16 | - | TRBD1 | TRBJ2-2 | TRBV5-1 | TGCGCCAGCAGGGCGAGGGGGACAGCGAGAACCGGGGAGCTGTTTTTT | CASRARGTARTGELFF
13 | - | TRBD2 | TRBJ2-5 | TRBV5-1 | TGCGCCAGCAGCTTGACTAGCGAGGGGCCCCAGTACTTC | CASSLTSEGPQYF
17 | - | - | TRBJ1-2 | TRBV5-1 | TGCGCCAGCAGCTTAGTTTTCCCCCCGGGACAATACTATGGCTACACCTTC | CASSLVFPPGQYYGYTF
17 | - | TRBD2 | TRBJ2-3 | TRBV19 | TGTGCCAGTAGTACCTACGGACTAGCGGGAGGGTTGGATACGCAGTATTTT | CASSTYGLAGGLDTQYF
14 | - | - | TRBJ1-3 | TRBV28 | TGTGCCAGCACCTCGGGGGGGGGCGGAAACACCATATATTTT | CASTSGGGGNTIYF
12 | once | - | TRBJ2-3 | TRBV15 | TGTGCCACCAGCAGCTCGGGAGATACGCAGTATTTT | CATSSSGDTQYF
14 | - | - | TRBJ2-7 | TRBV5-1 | TGCGCCAGCAGCTTGGAAACAGGGTCGAGGGAGCAGTACTTC | CASSLETGSREQYF
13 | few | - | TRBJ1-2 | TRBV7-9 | TGTGCCAGCAGCCCCGGGACTGGGTATGGCTACACCTTC | CASSPGTGYGYTF
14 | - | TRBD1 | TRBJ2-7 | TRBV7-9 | TGTGCCAGCAGCATAGGACAGGACTCCTACGAGCAGTACTTC | CASSIGQDSYEQYF
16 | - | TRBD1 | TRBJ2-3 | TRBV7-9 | TGTGCCAGCAGCCCGCCGGGACAGGGGGCCGTAGATACGCAGTATTTT | CASSPPGQGAVDTQYF
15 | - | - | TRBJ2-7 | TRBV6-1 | TGTGCCAGCAGTGAATGGCTGGCAGTTACCTACGAGCAGTACTTC | CASSEWLAVTYEQYF
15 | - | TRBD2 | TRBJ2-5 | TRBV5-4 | TGTGCCAGCTCCCCCTCTAGCGGGCTACAAGAGACCCAGTACTTC | CASSPSSGLQETQYF
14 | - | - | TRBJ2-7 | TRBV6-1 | TGTGCCAGCAGTGAAATTGGGGGCACGTACGAGCAGTACTTC | CASSEIGGTYEQYF
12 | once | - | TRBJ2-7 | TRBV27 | TGTGCCAGCAGTTTGACCCGGGGAGAGCAGTACTTC | CASSLTRGEQYF
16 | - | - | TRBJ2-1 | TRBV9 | TGTGCCAGCAGCGTAGATCGCGGGGTAGGCTACAATGAGCAGTTCTTC | CASSVDRGVGYNEQFF
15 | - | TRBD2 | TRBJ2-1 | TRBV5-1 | TGCGCCAGCAGCATCGGGGGGGGAATCTACAATGAGCAGTTCTTC | CASSIGGGIYNEQFF